Sequencing of this T cell receptor (beta chain) was carried out in a study of blood T cell repertoires in COVID-19. Study at large: In each case, the material was cDNA or gDNA derived from T cells, B-cell-depleted T cells, or PBMCs.

Recruits, aged roughly 18 to 95 years, lived in 24 US areas. Cohorts were based on clinical histories the participants reported. What the recovered Cohort 3 donors had was two negative PCRs, clearance, or symptom resolution. The repertoire was sequenced with immunoSEQ multiplex PCR; TCRdb's copy has only in-frame clones and lacks some. In the table there are under 300,000 clones, 90% to 95% of which are singletons. The CDR3 spans 12 residues. The germline CDR1 and CDR2 sequences are SGHDT and YYEEEE. V lost 4 bases and J 12 bases, leaving 14 bases between the germline ends. The specimen sequenced was PBMCs or T cells enriched from blood (not recorded which). This chain connects TRBV5-6 to TRBJ2-1; D possibly corresponds to TRBD2 (6 bases). This sequence was found in a woman younger than 30 who had recovered from COVID-19. CDR3 residues: CASSIRGTWQFF. For the CDR3, the DNA is TGTGCCAGCAGCATCCGCGGGACGTGGCAGTTCTTC.